This TCR beta chain was found in a study of cytomegalovirus exposure and HLA in healthy donors. Study-wide results and caveats: Serostatus for CMV was the only available immune exposure information. TCR beta chain V- and J-gene trimming was linked, in a later analysis, to a missense variant in DCLRE1C.

Though nominally healthy at sampling, donors likely had unrecorded immune exposures. In regard to this clone: Its antigen is undetermined.

PCR employed 60 Vbeta and 13 Jbeta primers. The repertoire was sequenced with immunoSEQ multiplex PCR; TCRdb's copy has only in-frame clones and lacks some. The sample shows 55,000 to 65,000 clones, 80% of them seen only once. Losses at the gene ends were 5 bases for V and 4 bases for J; bases not matched to a gene: 7. The V gene's germline CDR1 is SGHAT and CDR2 FQNNGV. CDR3 size: 14 residues. The source of this sequence is a woman aged 40 to 50 in good health and CMV-seronegative. The sample comprised PBMCs. This sequence joins TRBV11-2 and TRBJ2-5, with 7 bases matching TRBD1. The CDR3 nucleotides read TGTGCCAGCAGCCCCGACAGGGCCCGAGAGACCCAGTACTTC. It specifies CASSPDRARETQYF.